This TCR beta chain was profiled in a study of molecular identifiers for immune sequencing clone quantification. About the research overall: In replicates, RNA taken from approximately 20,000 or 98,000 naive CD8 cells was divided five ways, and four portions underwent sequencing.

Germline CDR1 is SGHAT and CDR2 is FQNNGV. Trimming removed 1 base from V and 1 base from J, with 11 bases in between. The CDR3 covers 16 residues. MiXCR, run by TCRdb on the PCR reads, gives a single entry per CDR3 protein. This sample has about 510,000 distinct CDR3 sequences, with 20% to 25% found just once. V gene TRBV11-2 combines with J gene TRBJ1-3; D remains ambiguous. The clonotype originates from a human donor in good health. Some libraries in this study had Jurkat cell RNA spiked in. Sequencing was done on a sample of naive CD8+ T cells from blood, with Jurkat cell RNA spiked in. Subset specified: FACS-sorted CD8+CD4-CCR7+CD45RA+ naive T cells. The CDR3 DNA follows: TGTGCCAGCAGCTTAGGTCCCGTTGAATCTGGAAACACCATATATTTT. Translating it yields CASSLGPVESGNTIYF.